Listed here is a single TCR beta chain. Its specific antigen is unknown. One base away there is no much larger clone; base qualities are not given. The germline V gene sets CDR1 to SGDLS and CDR2 to YYNGEE. The CDR3 goes from the cysteine to the phenylalanine over 16 residues. The entry retains the CDR3 DNA only, 48 bases that are in frame from base 1. From V the trimming removes 4 bases and from J it removes 7 bases, while the gene matches leave 14 bases of the junction unaccounted for. The data were obtained in a study of blood T cell repertoires in COVID-19 (dated by TCRdb to the early 2020s). For context, the study as a whole: Samples from collaborators originated in the United States, Italy and Spain and spanned both the acute and convalescent phases of COVID-19. The prospective study material was composed of cDNA or gDNA derived from T cells, B-cell-depleted T cells, or PBMCs. The dataset comprised deeply sampled blood TCRbeta repertoires from subjects exposed to, actively infected with, or recovered from COVID-19. The repertoires were released in a freely available public database meant as a resource for research on the immune response to SARS-CoV-2. The samples were drawn from two sources: the first 160 participants of the ongoing ImmuneRACE study, and about 1,300 subjects contributed by 6 global collaborators. A de-identified subject ID, COVID-19 status, age in years and sex were almost always included in the sample metadata. Where available, HLA class I and class II types were taken from metadata supplied by the sample provider and were not determined by assay-based typing.

The immunoSEQ Assay, a bias-controlled multiplex PCR, was used to amplify TCRbeta CDR3 regions from genomic DNA. As for how the authors treated the data: The number of nucleated cells in each sample was estimated by amplification of reference gene primers within the assay. To quantify the absolute abundance of each unique TCRbeta CDR3 rearrangement, sequence reads were collapsed and filtered. For each sample, productive Simpson clonality was calculated as the square root of Simpson's diversity index across productive rearrangements. TCRdb stores this immuneACCESS table with in-frame sequences only. Part of the clones is absent; in the studies checked, under half of the shortfall reflects unresolved V genes, and no reason is known for the rest. D and trimming come from the DNA, and the V and J calls and clone size come from that table. This sample is represented by 200,000 to 250,000 clones; around four fifths of them were singletons. In total, the top ten clones hold about 1.9% of the sample.

Overall results and qualifications from the work: How much clinical and demographic metadata was included differed by source and by participant, and the metadata was provided uncurated.

Each collaborating institution followed its own protocols to collect whole blood in K2EDTA tubes. For TCRbeta analysis, collaborators shipped samples in one of three forms: frozen whole blood, isolated PBMCs, or DNA extracted from either of those sample types. The material sequenced was peripheral blood. The TCR was taken from a woman aged 80 or over with acute or convalescent COVID-19. The rearranged segments are TRBV9 and TRBJ2-1, and TRBD2 aligns with 7 junction nucleotides. Here is the DNA: TGTGCCAGCAGCAGACTAGCAGGTGATGGCCGTAATGAGCAGTTCTTC. Protein translation: CASSRLAGDGRNEQFF.